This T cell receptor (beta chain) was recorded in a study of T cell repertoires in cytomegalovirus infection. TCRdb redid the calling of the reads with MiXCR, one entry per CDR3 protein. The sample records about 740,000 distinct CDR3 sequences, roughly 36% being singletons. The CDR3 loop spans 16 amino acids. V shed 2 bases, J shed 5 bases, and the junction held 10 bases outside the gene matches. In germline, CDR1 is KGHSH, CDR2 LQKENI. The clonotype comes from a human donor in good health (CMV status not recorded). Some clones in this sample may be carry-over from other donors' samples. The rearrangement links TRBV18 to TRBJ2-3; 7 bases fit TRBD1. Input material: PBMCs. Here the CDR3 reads CASSPTGTVTLDTQYF. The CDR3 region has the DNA TGTGCCAGCTCACCAACCGGGACAGTAACCCTAGATACGCAGTATTTT.